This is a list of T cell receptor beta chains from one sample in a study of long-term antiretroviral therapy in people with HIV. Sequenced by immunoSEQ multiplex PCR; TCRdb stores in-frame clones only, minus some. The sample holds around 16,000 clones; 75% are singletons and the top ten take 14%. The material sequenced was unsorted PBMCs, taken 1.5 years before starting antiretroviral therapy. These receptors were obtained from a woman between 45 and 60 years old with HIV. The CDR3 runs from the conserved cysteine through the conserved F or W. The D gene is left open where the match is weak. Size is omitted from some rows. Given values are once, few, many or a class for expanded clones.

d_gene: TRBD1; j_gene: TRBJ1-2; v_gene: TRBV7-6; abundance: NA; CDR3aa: CASGLGQGGGYTF; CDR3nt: TGTGCCAGCGGCCTTGGACAGGGGGGTGGCTACACCTTC
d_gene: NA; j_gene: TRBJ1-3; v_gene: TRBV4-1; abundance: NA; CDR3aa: CASSQVPGLGVDTIYF; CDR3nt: TGCGCCAGCAGCCAAGTCCCGGGACTCGGGGTTGACACCATATATTTT
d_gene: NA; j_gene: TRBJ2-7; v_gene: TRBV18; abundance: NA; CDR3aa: CASSPGGGAGEQYF; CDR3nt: TGTGCCAGCTCACCAGGAGGGGGCGCGGGGGAGCAGTACTTC
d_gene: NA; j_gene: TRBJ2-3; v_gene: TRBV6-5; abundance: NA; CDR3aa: CASSLGLGGPDTQYF; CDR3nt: TGTGCCAGCAGTCTGGGGCTTGGGGGGCCAGATACGCAGTATTTT
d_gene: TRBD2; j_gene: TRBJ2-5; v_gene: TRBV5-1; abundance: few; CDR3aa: CASSVGLAGKGETQYF; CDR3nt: TGCGCCAGCAGCGTGGGACTAGCGGGGAAGGGGGAGACCCAGTACTTC
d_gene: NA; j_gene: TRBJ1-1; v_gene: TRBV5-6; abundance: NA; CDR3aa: CASSLVAGRREAFF; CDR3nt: TGTGCCAGCAGCTTGGTCGCAGGGAGGAGGGAAGCTTTCTTT
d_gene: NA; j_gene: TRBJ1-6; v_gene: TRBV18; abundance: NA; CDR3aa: CASSPGRVGWSYNSPLHF; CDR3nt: TGTGCCAGCTCACCGGGGAGGGTTGGATGGTCCTATAATTCACCCCTCCACTTT
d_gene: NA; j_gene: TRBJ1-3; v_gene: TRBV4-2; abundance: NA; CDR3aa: CASSRSGNTIYF; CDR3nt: TGTGCCAGCAGTCGTTCTGGAAACACCATATATTTT
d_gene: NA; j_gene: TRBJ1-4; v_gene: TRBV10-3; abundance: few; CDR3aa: CAISESLLPGGEKLFF; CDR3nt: TGTGCCATCAGTGAGTCACTATTGCCGGGAGGTGAAAAACTGTTTTTT
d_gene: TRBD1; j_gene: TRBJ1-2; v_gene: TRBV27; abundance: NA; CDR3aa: CASSPRDRGTYGYTF; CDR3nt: TGTGCCAGCTCGCCCCGGGACAGGGGAACGTATGGCTACACCTTC